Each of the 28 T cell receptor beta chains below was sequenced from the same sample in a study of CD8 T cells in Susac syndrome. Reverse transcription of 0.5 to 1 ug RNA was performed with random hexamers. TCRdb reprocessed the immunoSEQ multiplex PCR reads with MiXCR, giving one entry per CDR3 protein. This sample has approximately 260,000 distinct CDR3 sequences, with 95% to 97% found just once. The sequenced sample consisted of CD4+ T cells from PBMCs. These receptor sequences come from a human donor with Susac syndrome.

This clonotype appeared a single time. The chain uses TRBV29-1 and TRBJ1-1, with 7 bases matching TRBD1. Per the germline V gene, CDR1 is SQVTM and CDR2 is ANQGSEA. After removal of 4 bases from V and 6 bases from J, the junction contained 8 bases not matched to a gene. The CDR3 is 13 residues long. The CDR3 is CSVGRDSFAEAFF. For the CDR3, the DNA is TGCAGCGTTGGCCGGGACAGCTTCGCTGAAGCTTTCTTT.

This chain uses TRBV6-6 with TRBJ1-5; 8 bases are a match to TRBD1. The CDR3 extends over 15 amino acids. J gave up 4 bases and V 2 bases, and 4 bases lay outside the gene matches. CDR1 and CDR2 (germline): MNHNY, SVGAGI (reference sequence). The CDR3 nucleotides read TGTGCCAGCAGTTACGGGGGACAGGTTAATCAGCCCCAGCATTTT. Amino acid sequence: CASSYGGQVNQPQHF.

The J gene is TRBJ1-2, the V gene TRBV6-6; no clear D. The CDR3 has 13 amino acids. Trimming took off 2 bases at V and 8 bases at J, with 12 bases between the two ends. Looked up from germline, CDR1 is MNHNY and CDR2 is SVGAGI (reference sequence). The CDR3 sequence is CASSYATEGGYTF. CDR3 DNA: TGTGCCAGCAGTTACGCTACAGAAGGAGGCTACACCTTC.

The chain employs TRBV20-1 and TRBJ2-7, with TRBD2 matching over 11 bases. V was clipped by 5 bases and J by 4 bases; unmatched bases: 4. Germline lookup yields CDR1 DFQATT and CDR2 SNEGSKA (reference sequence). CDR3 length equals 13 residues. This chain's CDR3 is CSAQLAGAYEQYF. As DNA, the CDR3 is TGCAGTGCTCAACTAGCGGGAGCGTACGAGCAGTACTTC.

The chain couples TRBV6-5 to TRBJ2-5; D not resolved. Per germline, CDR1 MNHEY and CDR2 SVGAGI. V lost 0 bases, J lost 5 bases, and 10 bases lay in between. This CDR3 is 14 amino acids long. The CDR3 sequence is CASSYSEWYETQYF. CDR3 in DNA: TGTGCCAGCAGTTACTCGGAATGGTATGAGACCCAGTACTTC.

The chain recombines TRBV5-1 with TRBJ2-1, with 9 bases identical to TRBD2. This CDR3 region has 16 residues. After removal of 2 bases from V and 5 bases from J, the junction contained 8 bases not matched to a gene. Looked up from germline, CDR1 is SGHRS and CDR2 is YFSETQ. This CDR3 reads CASSLIVPSGNNEQFF. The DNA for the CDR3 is TGCGCCAGCAGCTTAATAGTACCTAGCGGGAACAATGAGCAGTTCTTC.

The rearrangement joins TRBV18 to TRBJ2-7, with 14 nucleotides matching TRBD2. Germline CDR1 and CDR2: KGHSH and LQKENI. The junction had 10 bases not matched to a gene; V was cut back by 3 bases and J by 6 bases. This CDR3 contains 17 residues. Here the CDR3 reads CASSPPTTSGRASEQYF. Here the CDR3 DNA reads TGTGCCAGCTCACCCCCCACGACTAGCGGGAGGGCCTCCGAGCAGTACTTC.

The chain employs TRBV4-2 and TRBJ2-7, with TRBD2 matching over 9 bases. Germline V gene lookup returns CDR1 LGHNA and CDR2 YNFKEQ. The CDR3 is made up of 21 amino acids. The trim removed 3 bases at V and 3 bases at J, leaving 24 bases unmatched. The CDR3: CASSHRRGEPLGLALHYEQYF. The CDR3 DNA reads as TGTGCCAGCAGCCACCGTAGAGGAGAGCCTTTGGGACTAGCCTTGCACTACGAGCAGTACTTC.

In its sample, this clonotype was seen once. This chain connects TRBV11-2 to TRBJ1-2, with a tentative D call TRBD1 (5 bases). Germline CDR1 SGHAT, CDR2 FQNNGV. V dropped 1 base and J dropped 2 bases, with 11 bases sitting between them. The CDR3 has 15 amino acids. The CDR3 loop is CASSLVTGDNYGYTF. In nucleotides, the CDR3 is TGTGCCAGCAGCTTAGTTACAGGAGACAACTATGGCTACACCTTC.

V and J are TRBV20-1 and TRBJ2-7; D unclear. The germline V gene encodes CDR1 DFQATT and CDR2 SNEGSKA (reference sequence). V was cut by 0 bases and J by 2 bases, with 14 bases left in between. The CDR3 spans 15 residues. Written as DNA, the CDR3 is TGCAGTGCTAGAGATCCCGACCGTCCCGCCTACGAGCAGTACTTC. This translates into CSARDPDRPAYEQYF.

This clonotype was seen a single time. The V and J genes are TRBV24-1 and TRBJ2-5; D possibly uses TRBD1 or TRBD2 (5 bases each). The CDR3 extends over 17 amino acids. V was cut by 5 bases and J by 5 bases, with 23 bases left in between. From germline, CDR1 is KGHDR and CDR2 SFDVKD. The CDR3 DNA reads TGTGCCACCAGTGGAGGAGTGCAGGGAGACCTCCGGGAGACCCAGTACTTC. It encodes CATSGGVQGDLRETQYF.

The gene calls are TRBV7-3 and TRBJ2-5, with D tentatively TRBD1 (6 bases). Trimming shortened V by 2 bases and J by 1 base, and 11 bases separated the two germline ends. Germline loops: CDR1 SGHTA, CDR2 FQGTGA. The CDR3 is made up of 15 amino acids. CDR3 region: CASSLGQSPQETQYF. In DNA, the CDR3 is TGTGCCAGCAGCTTAGGACAGTCCCCCCAAGAGACCCAGTACTTC.

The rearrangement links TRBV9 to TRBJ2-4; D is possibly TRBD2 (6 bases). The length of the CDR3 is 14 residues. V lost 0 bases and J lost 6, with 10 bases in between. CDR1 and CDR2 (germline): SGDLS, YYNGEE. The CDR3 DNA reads TGTGCCAGCAGCGTAGGAGGTAGCGGAAACATTCAGTACTTC. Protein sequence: CASSVGGSGNIQYF.

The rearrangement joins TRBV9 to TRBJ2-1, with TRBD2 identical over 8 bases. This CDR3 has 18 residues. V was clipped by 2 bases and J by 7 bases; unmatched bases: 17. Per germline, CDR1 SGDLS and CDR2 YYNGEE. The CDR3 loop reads CASSVTSGSVAGKNEQFF. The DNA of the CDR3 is TGTGCCAGCAGCGTCACATCCGGGTCGGTAGCGGGAAAGAATGAGCAGTTCTTC. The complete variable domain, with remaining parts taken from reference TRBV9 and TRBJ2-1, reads DSGVTQTPKHLITATGQRVTLRCSPRSGDLSVYWYQQSLDQGLQFLIQYYNGEERAKGNILERFSAQQFPDLHSELNLSSLELGDSALYFCASSVTSGSVAGKNEQFFGPGTRLTVL.

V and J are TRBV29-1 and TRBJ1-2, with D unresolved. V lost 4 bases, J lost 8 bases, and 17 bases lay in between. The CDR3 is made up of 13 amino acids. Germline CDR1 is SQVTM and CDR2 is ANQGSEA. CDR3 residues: CSVGWASQGGYTF. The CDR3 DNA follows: TGCAGCGTTGGTTGGGCCTCACAAGGGGGCTACACCTTC.

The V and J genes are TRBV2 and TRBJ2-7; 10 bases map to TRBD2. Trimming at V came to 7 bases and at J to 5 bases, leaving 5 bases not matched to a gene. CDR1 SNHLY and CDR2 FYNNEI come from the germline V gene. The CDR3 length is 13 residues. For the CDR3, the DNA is TGTGCCAGCAAAACTAGCGGGACCGACGAGCAGTACTTC. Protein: CASKTSGTDEQYF.

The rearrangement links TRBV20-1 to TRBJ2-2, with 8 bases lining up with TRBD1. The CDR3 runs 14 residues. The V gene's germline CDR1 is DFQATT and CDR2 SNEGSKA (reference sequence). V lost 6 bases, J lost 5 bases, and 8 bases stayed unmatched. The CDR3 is CSATTGGSTGELFF. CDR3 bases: TGCAGTGCCACCACAGGGGGGTCGACCGGGGAGCTGTTTTTT.

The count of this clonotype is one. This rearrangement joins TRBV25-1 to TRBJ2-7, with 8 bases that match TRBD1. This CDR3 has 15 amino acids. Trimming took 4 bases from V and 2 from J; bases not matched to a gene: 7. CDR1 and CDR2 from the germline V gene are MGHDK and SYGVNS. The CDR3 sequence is CASSAQGARTYEQYF. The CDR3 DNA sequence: TGTGCCAGCAGTGCTCAGGGGGCGAGGACCTACGAGCAGTACTTC.

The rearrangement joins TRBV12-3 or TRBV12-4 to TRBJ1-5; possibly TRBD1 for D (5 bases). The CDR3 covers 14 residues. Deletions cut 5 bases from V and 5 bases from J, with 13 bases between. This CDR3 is CASSQGNLYQPQHF. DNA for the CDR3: TGTGCCAGCAGTCAGGGAAACCTTTATCAGCCCCAGCATTTT.

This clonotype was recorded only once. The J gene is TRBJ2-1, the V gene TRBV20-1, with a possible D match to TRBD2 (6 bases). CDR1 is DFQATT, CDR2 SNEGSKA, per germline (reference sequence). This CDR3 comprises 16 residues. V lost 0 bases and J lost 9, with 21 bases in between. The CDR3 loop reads CSARDRGTPWKGEQFF. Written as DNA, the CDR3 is TGCAGTGCTAGAGATCGAGGGACTCCCTGGAAGGGTGAGCAGTTCTTC.

CDR3 DNA sequence: TGTGCCAGCAGCTTAGCCCGAGCCACGCGCCATGAGCAGTTCTTC. Translation gives CASSLARATRHEQFF. This chain joins TRBV7-8 and TRBJ2-1; D is undetermined. The CDR3 spans 15 residues. The germline V and J ends were trimmed by 0 bases and 8 bases, with 14 bases remaining between them. The germline gives CDR1 SGHVS, CDR2 FQNEAQ. The variable domain in full, with the rest retrieved from reference TRBV7-8 and TRBJ2-1, is GAGVSQSPRYKVAKRGQDVALRCDPISGHVSLFWYQQALGQGPEFLTYFQNEAQLDKSGLPSDRFFAERPEGSVSTLKIQRTQQEDSAVYLCASSLARATRHEQFFGPGTRLTVL.

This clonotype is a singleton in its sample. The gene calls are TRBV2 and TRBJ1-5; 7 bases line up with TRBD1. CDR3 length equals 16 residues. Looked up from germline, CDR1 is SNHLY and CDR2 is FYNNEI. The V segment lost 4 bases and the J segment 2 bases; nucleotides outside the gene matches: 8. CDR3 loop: CASSGDSPGGNQPQHF. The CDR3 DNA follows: TGTGCCAGCAGTGGGGACAGTCCTGGGGGCAATCAGCCCCAGCATTTT. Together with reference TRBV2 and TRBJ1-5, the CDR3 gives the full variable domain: EPEVTQTPSHQVTQMGQEVILRCVPISNHLYFYWYRQILGQKVEFLVSFYNNEISEKSEIFDDQFSVERPDGSNFTLKIRSTKLEDSAMYFCASSGDSPGGNQPQHFGDGTRLSIL.

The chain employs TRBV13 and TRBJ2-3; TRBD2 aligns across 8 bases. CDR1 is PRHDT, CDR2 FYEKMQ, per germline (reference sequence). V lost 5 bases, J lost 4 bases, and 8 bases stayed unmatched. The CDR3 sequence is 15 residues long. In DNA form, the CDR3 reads TGTGCCAGCAGCGAAACCGGGAGGGCCGCAGATACGCAGTATTTT. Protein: CASSETGRAADTQYF. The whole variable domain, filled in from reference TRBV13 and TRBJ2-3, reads AAGVIQSPRHLIKEKRETATLKCYPIPRHDTVYWYQQGPGQDPQFLISFYEKMQSDKGSIPDRFSAQQFSDYHSELNMSSLELGDSALYFCASSETGRAADTQYFGPGTRLTVL.

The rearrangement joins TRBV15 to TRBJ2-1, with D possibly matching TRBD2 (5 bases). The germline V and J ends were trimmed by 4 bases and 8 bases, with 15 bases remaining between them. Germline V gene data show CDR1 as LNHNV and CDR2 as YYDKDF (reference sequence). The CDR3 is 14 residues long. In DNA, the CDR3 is TGTGCCACCAGCACATCCGACTATCTCGATGAGCAGTTCTTC. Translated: CATSTSDYLDEQFF.

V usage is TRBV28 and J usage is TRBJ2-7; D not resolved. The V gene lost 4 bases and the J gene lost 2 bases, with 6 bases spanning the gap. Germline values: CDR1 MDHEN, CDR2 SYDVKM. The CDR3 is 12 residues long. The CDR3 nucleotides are TGTGCCAGCAGTTCTAGAACCTACGAGCAGTACTTC. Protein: CASSSRTYEQYF.

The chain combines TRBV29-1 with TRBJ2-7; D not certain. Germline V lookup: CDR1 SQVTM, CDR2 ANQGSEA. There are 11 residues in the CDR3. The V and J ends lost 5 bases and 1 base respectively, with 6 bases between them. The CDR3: CSVYVSYEQYF. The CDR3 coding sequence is TGCAGCGTTTATGTGTCCTACGAGCAGTACTTC.

The CDR3 sequence: CSASRAGLPFNQPQHF. DNA of the CDR3: TGCAGTGCTAGTAGGGCAGGACTACCCTTCAATCAGCCCCAGCATTTT. The chain joins TRBV20-1 to TRBJ1-5; no reliable D call. This CDR3 contains 16 residues. Germline loops: CDR1 DFQATT, CDR2 SNEGSKA (reference sequence). Deletions cut 3 bases from V and 3 bases from J, with 18 bases between.

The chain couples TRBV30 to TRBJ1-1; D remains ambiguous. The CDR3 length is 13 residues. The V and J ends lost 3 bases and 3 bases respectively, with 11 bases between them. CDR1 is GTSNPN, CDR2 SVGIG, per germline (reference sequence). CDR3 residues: CAWRDLAYTEAFF. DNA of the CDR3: TGTGCCTGGAGAGACCTCGCTTACACTGAAGCTTTCTTT. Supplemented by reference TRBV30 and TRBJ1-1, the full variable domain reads SQTIHQWPATLVQPVGSPLSLECTVEGTSNPNLYWYRQAAGRGLQLLFYSVGIGQISSEVPQNLSASRPQDRQFILSSKKLLLSDSGFYLCAWRDLAYTEAFFGQGTRLTVV.